Following are 14 T cell receptor beta chains from one sample sequenced in a study of blood T cell repertoires in COVID-19 (dated by TCRdb to about 2020). The method behind the library was the immunoSEQ multiplex PCR assay. TCRdb took this table from immuneACCESS and kept in-frame rearrangements with V and J called. Such tables lack part of the clones; where checked against another copy, unresolved V genes explain under half of the gap, and the rest is unexplained. In all, the sample holds fewer than 25,000 clones, and roughly 86% of those were seen once. Roughly 8% of the sample is held by the ten biggest clonotypes. The sequenced material came from peripheral blood. Receptor source: a human donor in a cohort sampled during active COVID-19. The donor label of this sample is uncertain.

The gene calls are TRBV5-1 and TRBJ2-7, with D maybe TRBD2 (6 bases). This CDR3 spans 15 amino acids. Trimming removed 4 bases at V and 6 bases at J, with 20 bases between. Germline values: CDR1 SGHRS, CDR2 YFSETQ. The CDR3 is CASSPAGRRGGEQYF. The CDR3 DNA sequence: TGCGCCAGCAGCCCTGCTGGGCGGAGGGGCGGCGAGCAGTACTTC. The entire variable domain, with the rest obtained from reference TRBV5-1 and TRBJ2-7, is as follows: KAGVTQTPRYLIKTRGQQVTLSCSPISGHRSVSWYQQTPGQGLQFLFEYFSETQRNKGNFPGRFSGRQFSNSRSEMNVSTLELGDSALYLCASSPAGRRGGEQYFGPGTRLTVT.

V and J are TRBV12-3 or TRBV12-4 and TRBJ1-5; D possibly corresponds to TRBD1 (5 bases). The CDR3 totals 12 residues. Trimming took 3 bases from V and 11 from J, leaving 11 bases between them. The CDR3 coding sequence is TGTGCCAGCAGTTTGTCGGGGGGGTCCCAGCATTTT. It yields the protein CASSLSGGSQHF.

V and J are TRBV13 and TRBJ2-7; weak D call: TRBD2 (6 bases). The germline V and J ends were trimmed by 1 base and 4 bases, with 11 bases remaining between them. There are 14 residues in the CDR3. CDR1 PRHDT and CDR2 FYEKMQ come from the germline V gene (reference sequence). The CDR3 DNA follows: TGTGCCAGCAGCTTAGCCTACGGGAGTTACGAGCAGTACTTC. Encoded protein: CASSLAYGSYEQYF. The full variable domain, in which reference TRBV13 and TRBJ2-7 provide the parts outside the CDR3, is AAGVIQSPRHLIKEKRETATLKCYPIPRHDTVYWYQQGPGQDPQFLISFYEKMQSDKGSIPDRFSAQQFSDYHSELNMSSLELGDSALYFCASSLAYGSYEQYFGPGTRLTVT.

This chain connects TRBV11-2 to TRBJ1-6, with D uncertain. The germline gives CDR1 SGHAT, CDR2 FQNNGV. The CDR3 totals 17 residues. V lost 1 base and J 0 bases, leaving 10 bases between the germline ends. CDR3: CASSLGGRSSYNSPLHF. The CDR3 nucleotides are TGTGCCAGCAGCTTAGGAGGTCGAAGCTCCTATAATTCACCCCTCCACTTT.

V is TRBV5-4 and J is TRBJ1-1; D may be TRBD1 (5 bases). V shed 4 bases and J shed 4 bases, with 23 bases lying between them. This CDR3 is 17 amino acids long. Germline V CDR1 and CDR2: SGHNT, YYREEE (reference sequence). The CDR3, as DNA: TGTGCCAGCAGCCCCCCCAGGGCAGGGCTAGGGATCACTGAAGCTTTCTTT. The encoded protein is CASSPPRAGLGITEAFF.

This chain connects TRBV7-9 to TRBJ2-7; possible D gene TRBD2, 5 bases. The V end was cut by 1 base, the J end by 5 bases, with 6 bases between. CDR1 SEHNR and CDR2 FQNEAQ come from the germline V gene (reference sequence). The CDR3 contains 12 residues. Here the CDR3 reads CASSLGENEQYF. In DNA form, the CDR3 reads TGTGCCAGCAGCTTAGGGGAGAACGAGCAGTACTTC.

This rearrangement joins TRBV3-1 (or the pseudogene TRBV3-2) to TRBJ2-1; D unclear. CDR1 and CDR2 (germline): LGHDT, YNNKEL (reference sequence). The CDR3 is 12 amino acids. V lost 4 bases and J lost 9, with 10 bases in between. The DNA of the CDR3 is TGTGCCAGCAGCCCGAGGAGTGGTGAGCAGTTCTTC. This encodes CASSPRSGEQFF.

The chain combines TRBV11-3 with TRBJ2-1; 12 nucleotides agree with TRBD2. CDR3 length equals 16 residues. Germline V gene sequence: CDR1 SGHNT, CDR2 YENEEA. Trimming cost V 0 bases and J 7 bases; bases outside gene matches: 4. DNA of the CDR3: TGTGCCAGCAGCTTAGACGGACTAGCGGGGTCAAATGAGCAGTTCTTC. This encodes CASSLDGLAGSNEQFF.

This clone appeared a single time. The rearrangement links TRBV5-5 to TRBJ2-1, with D possibly TRBD2 on 5 matching bases. V was shortened by 2 bases and J by 1 base, with 10 bases between the two germline ends. The length of the CDR3 is 15 residues. Germline-derived CDR1 and CDR2 are SGHKS and YYEKEE (reference sequence). The CDR3 is CASSFVAQSYNEQFF. The CDR3 DNA reads as TGTGCCAGCAGCTTTGTAGCGCAATCCTACAATGAGCAGTTCTTC. Complete variable domain (other parts from reference TRBV5-5 and TRBJ2-1): DAGVTQSPTHLIKTRGQQVTLRCSPISGHKSVSWYQQVLGQGPQFIFQYYEKEERGRGNFPDRFSARQFPNYSSELNVNALLLGDSALYLCASSFVAQSYNEQFFGPGTRLTVL.

This clone was found once. The CDR3 DNA reads as TGTGCAAGTCGCTTACTGCGGAGGGTGGACAAAAACATTCAGTACTTC. Amino acid sequence: CASRLLRRVDKNIQYF. J is TRBJ2-4 and V is TRBV12-2; TRBD2 is the table's D call, not checked against the DNA. TRBV12-2 is annotated as a pseudogene. The CDR3 covers 16 residues.

The chain is built from TRBV5-1 and TRBJ2-7; D may be TRBD1 (6 bases). V dropped 5 bases and J dropped 3 bases, with 12 bases sitting between them. This CDR3 has 13 residues. Germline CDR1 reads SGHRS; CDR2 reads YFSETQ. The chain's CDR3 is CASRWEQGYEQYF. CDR3 bases: TGCGCCAGCAGATGGGAACAGGGCTACGAGCAGTACTTC. Combining the CDR3 with reference TRBV5-1 and TRBJ2-7 gives the whole variable domain KAGVTQTPRYLIKTRGQQVTLSCSPISGHRSVSWYQQTPGQGLQFLFEYFSETQRNKGNFPGRFSGRQFSNSRSEMNVSTLELGDSALYLCASRWEQGYEQYFGPGTRLTVT.

This chain connects TRBV23-1 to TRBJ2-7; TRBD2 aligns across 7 bases. TRBV23-1 is placed among ORFs of uncertain function. J lost 5 bases, V lost 1 base, and 11 bases had no gene match. The CDR3 is 16 amino acids. The CDR3: CASSQCSRGEEDEQYF. DNA for the CDR3: TGCGCCAGCAGTCAATGCTCTCGGGGGGAAGAGGACGAGCAGTACTTC.

The rearrangement links TRBV28 to TRBJ2-2; TRBD1 is a possible D gene (5 bases). The CDR3 runs 13 residues. Germline CDR1 MDHEN, CDR2 SYDVKM. V gave up 10 bases and J gave up 2 bases, with 11 bases separating them. As DNA, the CDR3 is TGTGCCATATCAGGGCCCAACACCGGGGAGCTGTTTTTT. Its translation: CAISGPNTGELFF.

The chain uses TRBV24-1 and TRBJ2-3; D uncertain. V was clipped by 2 bases and J by 0 bases, with 14 bases between them. The CDR3 totals 17 residues. Germline CDR1 KGHDR, CDR2 SFDVKD. CDR3 in amino acids: CATSDSRREASTDTQYF. The DNA for the CDR3 is TGTGCCACCAGTGATTCCCGAAGAGAGGCTAGCACAGATACGCAGTATTTT.